The subject of this entry is one TCR beta chain. Its antigen is not identified. Treatment indicated: oral pan-JAK inhibitor, 5-10 mg twice daily. The source of the sample is a study of CD8+ T cells in alopecia areata. Study-wide background: Tofacitinib was taken orally by treated patients, and the dose was 5 to 10 mg twice daily.

From germline, CDR1 is SQVTM and CDR2 ANQGSEA. J lost 6 bases, V lost 6 bases, and 3 bases had no gene match. The CDR3 is 11 amino acids. Isolated RNA was reverse transcribed into cDNA used as the sequencing template. Assay: immunoSEQ multiplex PCR; the TCRdb copy retains only in-frame clones and omits some. The sample holds about 220,000 clones, roughly 56% seen once. Study observations and caveats: Scalp clonality decreased significantly with tofacitinib, and so did expanded CD8+ clones among the top 100.

The TCR comes from a human donor with alopecia areata. The sequencing used CD4+ T cells sorted from blood, collected at week 4, from a patient treated with tofacitinib. V is TRBV29-1 and J is TRBJ1-2; TRBD1 agrees at 8 bases. CDR3 nucleotides: TGCAGCGTGAAACAGGGGGATGGCTACACCTTC. It yields the protein CSVKQGDGYTF.